Shown below are 19 T cell receptor beta chains from a single sample sequenced in a study of blood T cells in healthy people across ages. Then a second PCR, running about 6 to 11 cycles, was carried out with a sample-barcoded 5' primer and a J-beta primer mix. In TCRdb, the 5' RACE reads were re-called with MiXCR into one record per CDR3 protein. Altogether 590,000 or so distinct CDR3 sequences are present, 25% to 30% being singletons, with the ten largest covering roughly 14%. Sequencing was performed on blood. These receptors all come from a woman older than 75 in good health.

This clonotype has a count of ten or more. Here the CDR3 DNA reads TGTGCCAGCTCACCGGAGACAAGTAGAACGACCCAGTACTTC. Protein sequence: CASSPETSRTTQYF. V and J are TRBV18 and TRBJ2-5; D unresolved. The CDR3 covers 14 residues. In germline, CDR1 is KGHSH, CDR2 LQKENI. The ends were cut back, 3 bases at V and 7 bases at J, with 15 bases in the middle.

Concerning this clonotype: The final CDR3 position lacks the conserved phenylalanine or tryptophan, pointing to a likely read error. The chain uses TRBV4-2 and TRBJ2-6; no clear D. Deletions cut 0 bases from V and 2 bases from J, with 5 bases between. CDR3 length equals 15 residues. The germline V gene encodes CDR1 LGHNA and CDR2 YNFKEQ. The DNA of the CDR3 is TGTGCCAGCAGCCAAGAAGGGACTGGGGCCAACGTCCTGACTTTG. Translating gives CASSQEGTGANVLTL.

This clonotype was counted many times. The CDR3 reads CASIVAEGAISYGYTF. The CDR3 region has the DNA TGTGCCAGCATAGTGGCCGAGGGGGCAATTTCTTATGGCTACACCTTC. V gene TRBV6-1 combines with J gene TRBJ1-2; 7 bases line up with TRBD1. V lost 7 bases and J lost 5; bases outside the gene matches: 16. The germline gives CDR1 MNHNS, CDR2 SASEGT. The CDR3 consists of 16 residues.

The chain joins TRBV29-1 to TRBJ2-4; D ambiguous. The assigned J gene may be wrong: the sequence end matches TRBJ2-5 better. The germline V gene has CDR1 SQVTM and CDR2 ANQGSEA. The CDR3 runs 13 residues. CDR3: CSVGSAKWETQYF. The CDR3 region has the DNA TGCAGCGTCGGCTCGGCAAAGTGGGAGACCCAGTACTTC.

The chain has TRBV6-6 and TRBJ2-1; perhaps TRBD1 as D (6 bases). CDR1 and CDR2 (germline): MNHNY, SVGAGI (reference sequence). CDR3 length: 13 amino acids. Deletions cut 8 bases from V and 5 bases from J, with 13 bases between. Written as DNA, the CDR3 is TGTGCCAGCGGTCCCGGACAGAACAATGAGCAGTTCTTC. It yields the protein CASGPGQNNEQFF.

At least ten counts were recorded for this clonotype. The chain has TRBV2 and TRBJ2-7; D assignment may be TRBD1 or TRBD2 (7 bases each). Germline V gene sequence: CDR1 SNHLY, CDR2 FYNNEI. The CDR3 consists of 13 residues. Deletions cut 7 bases from V and 8 bases from J, with 18 bases between. For the CDR3, the DNA is TGTGCCAGCACGGGACAGCGGGGTATGAAGCAGTACTTC. Translating it yields CASTGQRGMKQYF.

Ten or more counts support this clonotype. Since a much larger clone is just one base distant, this may be a read error. The rearrangement joins TRBV10-3 to TRBJ2-5, with D hard to call. Germline-derived CDR1 and CDR2 are ENHRY and SYGVKD. V lost 0 bases and J lost 11, with 7 bases in between. The CDR3 spans 11 residues. The CDR3 is CAISESSEQYF. Written as DNA, the CDR3 is TGTGCCATCAGTGAGTCGAGTGAGCAGTACTTC.

With respect to this clonotype: Its ends do not fully match the called genes, so a read error is possible. The rearrangement links TRBV12-3 or TRBV12-4 to TRBJ2-1; TRBD1 matches at 7 bases. The CDR3 covers 16 residues. The CDR3 loop reads CASSTQGVGLVNEQLF. The CDR3 DNA reads as TGTGCCAGCAGTACCCAGGGGGTAGGGTTAGTCAATGAGCAGCTCTTC.

This clonotype was recorded at least ten times. The rearrangement links TRBV24-1 to TRBJ2-1, with 9 bases lining up with TRBD2. CDR1 is KGHDR, CDR2 SFDVKD, per germline. CDR3 length: 14 amino acids. Trimming removed 6 bases from V and 6 bases from J; junction bases left unmatched: 5. The CDR3, as DNA: TGTGCCACCAGTCAAGCGGGGGGCATCAATGAGCAGTTCTTC. Its translation is CATSQAGGINEQFF.

In this sample, this clonotype turned up many times. The chain joins TRBV11-2 to TRBJ2-5; D uncertain. Per the germline V gene, CDR1 is SGHAT and CDR2 is FQNNGV. The CDR3 totals 15 residues. V was trimmed by 6 bases and J by 3 bases, leaving 17 bases between them. CDR3 bases: TGTGCCAGCAGTTACGAAATCAGAAAGGAAGAGACCCAGTACTTC. Residues: CASSYEIRKEETQYF.

This clonotype has just a few counts. The chain employs TRBV2 and TRBJ1-5; 7 bases agree with TRBD1. The germline CDR1 and CDR2 sequences are SNHLY and FYNNEI. This CDR3 contains 17 residues. Losses at the gene ends were 4 bases for V and 0 bases for J; bases not matched to a gene: 9. CDR3 in amino acids: CASSGGRGLNSNQPQHF. The CDR3 nucleotides are TGTGCCAGCAGTGGTGGCAGGGGGTTAAATAGCAATCAGCCCCAGCATTTT.

This clonotype was recorded at least ten times. The chain employs TRBV29-1 and TRBJ1-2; D perhaps matches TRBD1 (6 bases). The germline gives CDR1 SQVTM, CDR2 ANQGSEA. V lost 6 bases, J lost 6 bases, and 20 bases lay in between. CDR3 size: 14 residues. This CDR3 reads CSVATGNPTDGYTF. The CDR3 nucleotides are TGCAGCGTGGCGACAGGAAACCCAACTGATGGCTACACCTTC.

This clonotype occurred many times. J is TRBJ2-1 and V is TRBV15, with TRBD2 as a possible D gene (5 bases). CDR3 length: 16 residues. Trimming cost V 0 bases and J 0 bases, with 9 bases left between them. Looked up from germline, CDR1 is LNHNV and CDR2 is YYDKDF (reference sequence). This chain's CDR3 is CATSRDHGGSYNEQFF. In DNA, the CDR3 is TGTGCCACCAGCAGAGATCACGGAGGCTCCTACAATGAGCAGTTCTTC.

The V call is TRBV2, the J call TRBJ2-2; D may correspond to TRBD1 or TRBD2 (6 bases each). The CDR3 covers 15 residues. Germline CDR1 SNHLY, CDR2 FYNNEI. The germline V and J ends were trimmed by 5 bases and 5 bases, with 15 bases remaining between them. The CDR3 region is CASSRSRGGTGELFF. The CDR3 coding sequence is TGTGCCAGCAGTCGGAGCAGGGGAGGTACCGGGGAGCTGTTTTTT.

In its sample, this clonotype was seen a few times. The V gene is TRBV7-9, the J gene TRBJ2-5; D not certain. V dropped 3 bases and J dropped 11 bases, with 13 bases sitting between them. Germline V lookup: CDR1 SEHNR, CDR2 FQNEAQ (reference sequence). The CDR3 contains 12 residues. The CDR3 DNA reads as TGTGCCAGCAGCTTCGATGCGCGGAAGCAGTACTTC. It is translated as CASSFDARKQYF. Variable domain in full (rest from reference TRBV7-9 and TRBJ2-5): DTGVSQNPRHKITKRGQNVTFRCDPISEHNRLYWYRQTLGQGPEFLTYFQNEAQLEKSRLLSDRFSAERPKGSFSTLEIQRTEQGDSAMYLCASSFDARKQYFGPGTRLLVL.

This clonotype was observed a handful of times. The junction departs from germline at one end; a sequencing error may be responsible. The chain carries TRBV6-1 and TRBJ1-3, with 7 bases fitting TRBD1. The CDR3 is 15 amino acids. Germline V gene sequence: CDR1 MNHNS, CDR2 SASEGT. CDR3 residues: CASSEDRASGNTIYF. The DNA of the CDR3 is TGTGCCAGCAGCGAAGACAGGGCCTCTGGAAACACCATATATTTT.

Concerning this clonotype: Since a much larger clone is just one base distant, this may be a read error. The gene calls are TRBV5-1 and TRBJ1-2; D unclear. The ends were cut back, 4 bases at V and 5 bases at J, with 18 bases in the middle. The CDR3 spans 15 residues. The germline CDR1 and CDR2 sequences are SGHRS and YFSETQ. Written as DNA, the CDR3 is TGCGCCAGCAGCCCGATAGGGTCACCTACTTATGGCTACACCTTC. Translation: CASSPIGSPTYGYTF.

In this sample, this clonotype turned up a few times. V usage is TRBV20-1 and J usage is TRBJ2-5, with 12 positions matching TRBD2. Losses at the gene ends were 3 bases for V and 2 bases for J; bases not matched to a gene: 16. CDR3 length: 19 residues. Germline loops: CDR1 DFQATT, CDR2 SNEGSKA (reference sequence). The CDR3 DNA sequence: TGCAGTGCTAGGAGCACACTAGCGGGGGGCCGAGGCCCTCAAGAGACCCAGTACTTC. This encodes CSARSTLAGGRGPQETQYF.

There are many counts of this clonotype. V is TRBV5-1 and J is TRBJ1-1; the match to TRBD1 covers 10 bases. This CDR3 is 15 amino acids long. Unmatched junction bases numbered 7, after V lost 4 bases and J lost 4 bases. CDR1 and CDR2 from the germline V gene are SGHRS and YFSETQ. The CDR3 protein is CASSATGTGATEAFF. The CDR3 nucleotides are TGCGCCAGCAGCGCGACCGGGACAGGGGCCACTGAAGCTTTCTTT. Drawing the rest from reference TRBV5-1 and TRBJ1-1, the complete variable domain is KAGVTQTPRYLIKTRGQQVTLSCSPISGHRSVSWYQQTPGQGLQFLFEYFSETQRNKGNFPGRFSGRQFSNSRSEMNVSTLELGDSALYLCASSATGTGATEAFFGQGTRLTVV.